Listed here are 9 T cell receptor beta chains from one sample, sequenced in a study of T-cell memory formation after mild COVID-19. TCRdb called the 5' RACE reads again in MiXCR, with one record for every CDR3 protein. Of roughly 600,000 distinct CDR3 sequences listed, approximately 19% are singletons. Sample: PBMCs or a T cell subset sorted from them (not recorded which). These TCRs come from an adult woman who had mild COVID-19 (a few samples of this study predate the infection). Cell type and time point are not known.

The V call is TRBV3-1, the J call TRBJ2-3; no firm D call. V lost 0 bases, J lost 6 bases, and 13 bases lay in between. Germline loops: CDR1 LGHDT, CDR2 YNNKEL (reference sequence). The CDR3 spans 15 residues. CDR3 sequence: CASSQEFSYWDTQYF. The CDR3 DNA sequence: TGTGCCAGCAGCCAAGAATTCTCCTATTGGGATACGCAGTATTTT.

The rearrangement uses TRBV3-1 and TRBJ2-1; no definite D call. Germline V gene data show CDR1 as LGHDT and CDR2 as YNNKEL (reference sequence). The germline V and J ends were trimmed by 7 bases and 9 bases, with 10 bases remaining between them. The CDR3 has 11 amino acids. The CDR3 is CASTLKGEQFF. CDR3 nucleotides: TGTGCCAGCACCCTGAAGGGTGAGCAGTTCTTC.

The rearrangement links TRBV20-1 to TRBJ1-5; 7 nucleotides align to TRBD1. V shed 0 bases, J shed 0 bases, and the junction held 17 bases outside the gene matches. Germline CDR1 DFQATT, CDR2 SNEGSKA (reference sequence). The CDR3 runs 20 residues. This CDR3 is CSAREYGLDRIRYSNQPQHF. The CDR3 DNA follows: TGCAGTGCTAGAGAATATGGACTGGACAGGATCCGATATAGCAATCAGCCCCAGCATTTT.

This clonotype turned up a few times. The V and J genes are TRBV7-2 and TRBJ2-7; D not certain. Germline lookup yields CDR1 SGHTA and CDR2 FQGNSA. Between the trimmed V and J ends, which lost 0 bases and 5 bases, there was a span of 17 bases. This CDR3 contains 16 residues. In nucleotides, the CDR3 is TGTGCCAGCAGCTTAGCGCGGTTTAGCCGGTCCAACGAGCAGTACTTC. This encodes CASSLARFSRSNEQYF.

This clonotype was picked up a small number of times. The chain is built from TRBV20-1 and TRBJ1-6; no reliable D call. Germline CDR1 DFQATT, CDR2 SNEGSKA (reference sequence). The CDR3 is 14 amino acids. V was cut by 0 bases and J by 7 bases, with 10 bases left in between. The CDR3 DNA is TGCAGTGCTAGAGAGCCTCTGGTAAATTCACCCCTCCACTTT. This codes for CSAREPLVNSPLHF.

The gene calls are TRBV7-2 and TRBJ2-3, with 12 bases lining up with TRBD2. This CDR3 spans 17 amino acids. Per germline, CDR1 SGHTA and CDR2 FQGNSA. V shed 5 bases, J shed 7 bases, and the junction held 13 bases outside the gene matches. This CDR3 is CASSRVGLAGGPNTQYF. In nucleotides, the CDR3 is TGTGCCAGCAGCCGAGTTGGGCTAGCGGGAGGGCCGAATACGCAGTATTTT.

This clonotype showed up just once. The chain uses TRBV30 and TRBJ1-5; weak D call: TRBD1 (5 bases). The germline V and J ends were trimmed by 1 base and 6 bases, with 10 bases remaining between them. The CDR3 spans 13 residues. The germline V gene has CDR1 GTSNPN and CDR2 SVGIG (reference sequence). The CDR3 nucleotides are TGTGCCTGGAGTGCCGGGACTTCTCAGCCCCAGCATTTT. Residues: CAWSAGTSQPQHF.

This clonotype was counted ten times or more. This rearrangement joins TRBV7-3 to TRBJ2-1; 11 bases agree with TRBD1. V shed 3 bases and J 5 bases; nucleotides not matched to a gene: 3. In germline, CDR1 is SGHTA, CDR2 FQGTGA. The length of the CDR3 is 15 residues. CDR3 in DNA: TGTGCCAGCAGCTTGGGACAGGGGGAACACAATGAGCAGTTCTTC. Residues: CASSLGQGEHNEQFF.

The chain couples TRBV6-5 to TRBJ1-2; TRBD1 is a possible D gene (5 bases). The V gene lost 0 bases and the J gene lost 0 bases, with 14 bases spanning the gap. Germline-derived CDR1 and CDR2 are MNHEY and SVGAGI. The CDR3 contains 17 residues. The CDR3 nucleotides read TGTGCCAGCAGTTACTCTACAGGTTTAGGAGCTAACTATGGCTACACCTTC. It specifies CASSYSTGLGANYGYTF.